The T cell receptor beta chain under discussion was sequenced for a study of blood T cells in healthy people across ages. For the study at large: In model experiments, template switching was able to capture about one barcoded beta molecule for every two T cells that were present.

With 6 bases clipped from V and 1 base from J, the junction kept 9 bases outside the gene matches. From germline, CDR1 is MNHEY and CDR2 SMNVEV (reference sequence). The CDR3 runs 16 residues. This clonotype was detected only a few times. The second PCR ran roughly 7 to 12 cycles with a sample-barcoded 5' primer and J-beta primers. TCRdb re-derived calls from the 5' RACE reads in MiXCR, one entry per CDR3 protein. Here the sample spans about 1,500,000 distinct CDR3 sequences, roughly 28% being singletons. Sequenced material: blood. This rearrangement joins TRBV27 to TRBJ1-5, with 7 bases fitting TRBD1. The sequence was collected from a woman younger than 45 in good health. The CDR3 DNA reads TGTGCCAGCAGGACCTCAGGGGGAGGGAGCAATCAGCCCCAGCATTTT. Its protein product is CASRTSGGGSNQPQHF.